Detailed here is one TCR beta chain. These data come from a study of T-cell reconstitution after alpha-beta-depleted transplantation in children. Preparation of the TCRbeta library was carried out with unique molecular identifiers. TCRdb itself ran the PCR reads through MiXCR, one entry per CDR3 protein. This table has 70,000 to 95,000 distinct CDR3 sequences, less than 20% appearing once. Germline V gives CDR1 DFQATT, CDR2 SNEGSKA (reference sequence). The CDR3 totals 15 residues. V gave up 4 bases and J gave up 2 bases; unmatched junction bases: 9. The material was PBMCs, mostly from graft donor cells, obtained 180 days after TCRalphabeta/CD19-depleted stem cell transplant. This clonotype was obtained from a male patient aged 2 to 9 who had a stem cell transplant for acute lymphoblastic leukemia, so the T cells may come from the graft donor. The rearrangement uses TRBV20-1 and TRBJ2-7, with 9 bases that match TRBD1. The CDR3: CSATRVGDRAYEQYF. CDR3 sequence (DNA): TGCAGTGCTACCCGGGTGGGGGACAGGGCCTACGAGCAGTACTTC.